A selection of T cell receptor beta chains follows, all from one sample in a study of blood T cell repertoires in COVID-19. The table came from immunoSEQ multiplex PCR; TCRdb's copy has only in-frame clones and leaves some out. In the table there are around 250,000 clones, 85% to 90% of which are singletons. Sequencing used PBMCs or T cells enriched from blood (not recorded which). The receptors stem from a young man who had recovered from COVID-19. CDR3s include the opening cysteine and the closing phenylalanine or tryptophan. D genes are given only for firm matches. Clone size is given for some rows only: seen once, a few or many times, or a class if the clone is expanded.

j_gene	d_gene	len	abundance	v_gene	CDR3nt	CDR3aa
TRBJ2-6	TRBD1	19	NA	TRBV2	TGTGCCAGCAGTCAGAACATTGCCGGGACAGTCTCTGGGGCCAACGTCCTGACTTTC	CASSQNIAGTVSGANVLTF
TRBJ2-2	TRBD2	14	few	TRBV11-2	TGTGCCAGCAGCTTAGGGACTAGCGCCGGGGAGCTGTTTTTT	CASSLGTSAGELFF
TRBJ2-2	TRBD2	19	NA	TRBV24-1	TGTGCCACCAGTGATAAAGCTAGCGGGAAAGTCCTCGGCACCGGGGAGCTGTTTTTT	CATSDKASGKVLGTGELFF
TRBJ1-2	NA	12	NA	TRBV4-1	TGCGCCAGCAGCCCTTCGAACTATGGCTACACCTTC	CASSPSNYGYTF
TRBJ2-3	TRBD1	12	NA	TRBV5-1	TGCGCCAGCAGCTCCGGACAGGGACATAAGTATTTT	CASSSGQGHKYF
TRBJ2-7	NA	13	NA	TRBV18	TGTGCCAGCTCACTTAGACAGGTCTACGAGCAGTACTTC	CASSLRQVYEQYF
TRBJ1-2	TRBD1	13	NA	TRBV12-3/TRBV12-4	TGTGCCAGCAGCCGGACAGGAGACTATGGCTACACCTTC	CASSRTGDYGYTF
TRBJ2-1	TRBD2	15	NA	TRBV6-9	TGTGCCAGCAGTTACGAGGCGGGGGCCTACAATGAGCAGTTCTTC	CASSYEAGAYNEQFF
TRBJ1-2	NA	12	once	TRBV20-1	TGCAGTGCTAGTACAGGTATAGATGGCTACACCTTC	CSASTGIDGYTF
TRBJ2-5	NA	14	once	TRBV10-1	TGCGCCAGCAGTGAGTTGAAGTTTGGGCGGACCCAGTACTTC	CASSELKFGRTQYF